Shown below are 2 T cell receptor beta chains from a single sample sequenced in a study of cytomegalovirus exposure and HLA in healthy donors. TCRdb's table, derived via immunoSEQ multiplex PCR, lists solely in-frame clones and lacks some. The profile shows 100,000 to 150,000 clones, 89% of them singletons. Sequencing used PBMCs. Source of these receptors: a woman younger than 35 in good health and CMV-seronegative.

The chain joins TRBV5-4 to TRBJ1-1, with 9 bases lining up with TRBD1. The CDR3 runs 14 residues. V was pared by 4 bases and J by 5 bases, with 6 bases of the junction left unmatched. The germline gives CDR1 SGHNT, CDR2 YYREEE (reference sequence). The DNA of the CDR3 is TGTGCCAGCAGCGGGACAGGGTGGGGAACTGAAGCTTTCTTT. It specifies CASSGTGWGTEAFF.

The chain has TRBV10-3 and TRBJ1-2; a possible D gene is TRBD1 (6 bases). CDR1 and CDR2 (germline): ENHRY, SYGVKD. This CDR3 has 14 residues. V dropped 10 bases and J dropped 0 bases, with 15 bases sitting between them. The CDR3 here is CATKQGPANYGYTF. CDR3 in DNA: TGTGCCACCAAACAGGGCCCTGCTAACTATGGCTACACCTTC.